This TCR beta chain was recorded in a study of radiotherapy plus CTLA-4 blockade in lung cancer. Focal radiation plus CTLA-4 blockade with ipilimumab was given to patients with chemo-refractory metastatic non-small-cell lung cancer. This CDR3 is built from 13 residues. Germline CDR1 and CDR2: SSHAT and FNYEAQ (reference sequence). Using immunoSEQ multiplex PCR, the repertoire was profiled, and TCRdb retains in-frame clones only, with some absent. The top ten clones hold 4% to 5% of a sample with 48,000 or so clones, roughly 81% of them seen once. The genes are TRBV7-7 and TRBJ2-1, with D maybe TRBD2 (6 bases). This material consisted of peripheral blood, taken from a patient treated with radiotherapy plus ipilimumab. The source of this sequence is a human donor with non-small cell lung cancer whose response to radiotherapy plus ipilimumab could not be evaluated. The CDR3 region has the DNA TGTGCTAGCGCGGAGGGGTTAGGCTATGAGCAGTTCTTC. Translating it yields CASAEGLGYEQFF.